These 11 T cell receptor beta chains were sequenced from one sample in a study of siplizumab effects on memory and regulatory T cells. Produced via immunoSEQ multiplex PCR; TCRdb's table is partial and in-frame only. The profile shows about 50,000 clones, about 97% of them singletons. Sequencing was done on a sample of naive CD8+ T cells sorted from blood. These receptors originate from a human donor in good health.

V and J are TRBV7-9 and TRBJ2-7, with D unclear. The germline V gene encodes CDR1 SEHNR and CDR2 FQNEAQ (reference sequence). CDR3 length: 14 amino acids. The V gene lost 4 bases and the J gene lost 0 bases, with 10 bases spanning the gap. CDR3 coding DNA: TGTGCCAGCAGCTCCATGAGCCTCTCCTACGAGCAGTACTTC. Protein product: CASSSMSLSYEQYF.

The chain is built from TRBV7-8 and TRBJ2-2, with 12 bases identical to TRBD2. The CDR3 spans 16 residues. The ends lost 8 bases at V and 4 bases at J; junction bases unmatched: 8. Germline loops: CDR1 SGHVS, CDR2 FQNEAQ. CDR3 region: CASYLAGGLSTGELFF. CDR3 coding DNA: TGTGCCAGCTATCTAGCGGGAGGGTTGAGCACCGGGGAGCTGTTTTTT.

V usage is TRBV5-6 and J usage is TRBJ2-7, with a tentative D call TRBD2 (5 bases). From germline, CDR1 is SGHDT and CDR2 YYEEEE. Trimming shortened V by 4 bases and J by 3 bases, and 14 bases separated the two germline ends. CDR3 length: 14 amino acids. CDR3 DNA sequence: TGTGCCAGCAGCAACGGACTCCTTCGCTACGAGCAGTACTTC. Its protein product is CASSNGLLRYEQYF.

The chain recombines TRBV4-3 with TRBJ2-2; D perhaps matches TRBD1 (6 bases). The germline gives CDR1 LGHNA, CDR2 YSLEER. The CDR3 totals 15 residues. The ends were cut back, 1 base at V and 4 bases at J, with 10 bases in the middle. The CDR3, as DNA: TGCGCCAGCAGCCAAGGACAGGCACTCACCGGGGAGCTGTTTTTT. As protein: CASSQGQALTGELFF.

In DNA form, the CDR3 reads TGTGCCAGCAGTGGCCCACCACCATCTCGGGGGGACTATGGCTACACCTTC. Protein product: CASSGPPPSRGDYGYTF. The J gene is TRBJ1-2, the V gene TRBV25-1; TRBD1 might be the D (5 bases). The germline V gene encodes CDR1 MGHDK and CDR2 SYGVNS. The CDR3 covers 17 residues. Trimming left V 4 bases short and J 3 bases short, with 21 bases between.

The CDR3 sequence is CASSPASGRGSYNEQFF. For the CDR3, the DNA is TGCGCCAGCAGCCCGGCAAGCGGGAGGGGCTCCTACAATGAGCAGTTCTTC. The chain links TRBV5-1 to TRBJ2-1; 10 nucleotides match TRBD2. Germline V gene sequence: CDR1 SGHRS, CDR2 YFSETQ. V trimming: 4 bases; J trimming: 0 bases; junction bases outside the gene matches: 7. The CDR3 has 17 residues.

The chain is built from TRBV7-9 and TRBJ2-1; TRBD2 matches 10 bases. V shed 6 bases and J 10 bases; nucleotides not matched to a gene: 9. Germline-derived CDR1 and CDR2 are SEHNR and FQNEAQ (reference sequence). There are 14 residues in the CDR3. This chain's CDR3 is CASSIRLAGEEQFF. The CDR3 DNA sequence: TGTGCCAGCAGTATTCGGCTAGCGGGAGAGGAGCAGTTCTTC.

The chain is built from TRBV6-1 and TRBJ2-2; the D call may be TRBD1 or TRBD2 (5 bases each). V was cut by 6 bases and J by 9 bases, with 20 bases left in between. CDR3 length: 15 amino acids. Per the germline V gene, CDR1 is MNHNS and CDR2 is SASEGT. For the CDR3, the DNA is TGTGCCAGCAGGTGGGACCAAGGAACTTTCCGGGAGCTGTTTTTT. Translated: CASRWDQGTFRELFF.

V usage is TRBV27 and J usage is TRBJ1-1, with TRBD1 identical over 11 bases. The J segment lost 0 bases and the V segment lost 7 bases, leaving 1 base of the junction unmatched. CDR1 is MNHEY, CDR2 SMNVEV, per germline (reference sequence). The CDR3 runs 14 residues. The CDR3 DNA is TGTGCCAGCAAGGACAGGGGGCTGAACACTGAAGCTTTCTTT. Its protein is CASKDRGLNTEAFF.

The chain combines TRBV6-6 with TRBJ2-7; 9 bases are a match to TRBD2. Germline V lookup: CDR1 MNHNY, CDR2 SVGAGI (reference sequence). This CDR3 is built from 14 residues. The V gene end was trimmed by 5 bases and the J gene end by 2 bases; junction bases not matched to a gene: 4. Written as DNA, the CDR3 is TGTGCCAGCAGTCCAGCGGGAGGCACCTACGAGCAGTACTTC. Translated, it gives CASSPAGGTYEQYF.

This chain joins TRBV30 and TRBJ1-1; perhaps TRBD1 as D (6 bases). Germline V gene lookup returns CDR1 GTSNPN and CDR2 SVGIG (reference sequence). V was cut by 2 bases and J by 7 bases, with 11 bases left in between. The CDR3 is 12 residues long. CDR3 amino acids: CAWSLDSFEAFF. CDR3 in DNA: TGTGCCTGGAGTCTGGACAGCTTTGAAGCTTTCTTT.